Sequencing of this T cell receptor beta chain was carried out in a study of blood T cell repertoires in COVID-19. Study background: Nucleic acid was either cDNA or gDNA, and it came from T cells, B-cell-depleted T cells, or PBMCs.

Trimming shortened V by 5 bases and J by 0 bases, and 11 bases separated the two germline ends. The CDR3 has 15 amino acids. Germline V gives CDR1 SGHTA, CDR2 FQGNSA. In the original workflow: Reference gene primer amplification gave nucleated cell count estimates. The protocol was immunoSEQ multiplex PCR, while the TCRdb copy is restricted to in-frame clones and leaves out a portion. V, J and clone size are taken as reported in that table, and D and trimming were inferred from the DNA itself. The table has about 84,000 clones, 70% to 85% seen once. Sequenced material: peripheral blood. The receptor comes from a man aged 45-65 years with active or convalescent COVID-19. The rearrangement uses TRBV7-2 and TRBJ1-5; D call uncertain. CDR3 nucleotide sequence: TGTGCCAGCAGCCTAAGCGCTTATAGCAATCAGCCCCAGCATTTT. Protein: CASSLSAYSNQPQHF.